The 16 T cell receptor beta chains presented below share a single source sample, sequenced in a study of cytomegalovirus exposure and HLA in healthy donors. Primers: 60 Vbeta forward and 13 Jbeta reverse. Some clones are missing from TCRdb's copy, which holds only in-frame ones; the method was immunoSEQ multiplex PCR. The profile shows 130,000 or so clones, 77% of them singletons. The source material was PBMCs. The receptors derive from a female donor in good health and CMV-seronegative.

This chain joins TRBV7-6 and TRBJ2-5; TRBD2 agrees at 9 bases. After removal of 5 bases from V and 4 bases from J, the junction contained 14 bases not matched to a gene. CDR1 and CDR2 from the germline V gene are SGHVS and FNYEAQ. The CDR3 runs to 17 residues. DNA for the CDR3: TGTGCCAGCAGCCCGACGACTGGCGGGAGGGCATCAGAGACCCAGTACTTC. This codes for CASSPTTGGRASETQYF.

In its sample, this clone was seen a few times. The rearrangement uses TRBV2 and TRBJ1-1; 10 nucleotides match TRBD1. This CDR3 has 12 residues. Germline loops: CDR1 SNHLY, CDR2 FYNNEI. V lost 9 bases and J lost 5; bases outside the gene matches: 3. CDR3 protein: CARDRGRTEAFF. CDR3 bases: TGTGCCAGAGACAGGGGGCGAACTGAAGCTTTCTTT.

This sequence joins TRBV7-9 and TRBJ1-1; 7 bases fit TRBD1. Germline assignment: CDR1 SEHNR and CDR2 FQNEAQ (reference sequence). Germline trimming cut 1 base from V and 4 bases from J; bases unmatched to any gene: 6. CDR3 length: 15 residues. The DNA for the CDR3 is TGTGCCAGCAGCTTAGAGGGGGCGGCGGTCACTGAAGCTTTCTTT. Translated, it gives CASSLEGAAVTEAFF.

The chain combines TRBV14 with TRBJ2-7; TRBD1 might be the D (5 bases). CDR1 is SGHDN and CDR2 is FVKESK in the germline V gene. The CDR3 is 15 amino acids. V dropped 3 bases and J dropped 4 bases, with 16 bases sitting between them. Here the CDR3 DNA reads TGTGCCAGCAGCCATGGGCAGGGATATACGTACGAGCAGTACTTC. Its protein is CASSHGQGYTYEQYF.

The J gene is TRBJ2-3, the V gene TRBV6-6, with 10 bases identical to TRBD2. This CDR3 is built from 15 residues. CDR1 is MNHNY, CDR2 SVGAGI, per germline (reference sequence). Trimming cost V 6 bases and J 2 bases; bases outside gene matches: 5. The CDR3 sequence is CASSYSGGLTDTQYF. In DNA form, the CDR3 reads TGTGCCAGCAGCTATAGCGGGGGGCTCACAGATACGCAGTATTTT.

The chain is built from TRBV10-3 and TRBJ1-3, with 9 nucleotides matching TRBD1. The CDR3 has 15 residues. V dropped 6 bases and J dropped 4; count of bases not matched to a gene: 7. Germline V gene data show CDR1 as ENHRY and CDR2 as SYGVKD. The CDR3 reads CAISPQGAGGNTIYF. The DNA of the CDR3 is TGTGCCATCAGCCCACAGGGGGCAGGAGGAAACACCATATATTTT.

This sequence joins TRBV27 and TRBJ2-1; the D gene is possibly TRBD2 (6 bases). Germline CDR1 is MNHEY and CDR2 is SMNVEV (reference sequence). The CDR3 runs to 12 residues. Trimming pared 8 bases from V and 4 bases from J, leaving 9 bases between. The CDR3 region is CASGGKYNEQFF. Here the CDR3 DNA reads TGTGCCAGCGGGGGGAAATACAATGAGCAGTTCTTC.

This rearrangement joins TRBV19 to TRBJ1-3, with TRBD1 matching over 8 bases. V dropped 4 bases and J dropped 6; count of bases not matched to a gene: 8. The CDR3 is 15 residues long. In germline, CDR1 is LNHDA, CDR2 SQIVND (reference sequence). CDR3: CASSKIKGQANTIYF. CDR3 DNA: TGTGCCAGTAGTAAAATAAAGGGACAGGCAAACACCATATATTTT.

The CDR3 is CASSFPWGGGASTDTQYF. The CDR3 DNA is TGCGCCAGCAGCTTTCCTTGGGGCGGCGGGGCTAGCACAGATACGCAGTATTTT. The chain uses TRBV5-1 and TRBJ2-3; D may be TRBD2 (6 bases). V lost 2 bases and J 0 bases, leaving 19 bases between the germline ends. From germline, CDR1 is SGHRS and CDR2 YFSETQ. CDR3 size: 18 residues. The full variable domain, with the rest looked up from reference TRBV5-1 and TRBJ2-3, is KAGVTQTPRYLIKTRGQQVTLSCSPISGHRSVSWYQQTPGQGLQFLFEYFSETQRNKGNFPGRFSGRQFSNSRSEMNVSTLELGDSALYLCASSFPWGGGASTDTQYFGPGTRLTVL.

V and J are TRBV16 and TRBJ1-5, with 7 bases that match TRBD1. The germline CDR1 and CDR2 sequences are KGHSY and FQNENV. There are 17 residues in the CDR3. The ends lost 1 base at V and 5 bases at J; junction bases unmatched: 11. CDR3 nucleotide sequence: TGTGCCAGCAGCCAATTGGGGTCCCCCACAGGGGATCAGCCCCAGCATTTT. Its protein product is CASSQLGSPTGDQPQHF.

This clone was counted a few times. The gene calls are TRBV15 and TRBJ1-5; TRBD1 might be the D (5 bases). Per germline, CDR1 LNHNV and CDR2 YYDKDF (reference sequence). This CDR3 is 15 amino acids long. V was clipped by 2 bases and J by 0 bases, with 8 bases between them. This CDR3 is CATSRIRDSNQPQHF. CDR3 sequence (DNA): TGTGCCACCAGCAGAATCAGGGATAGCAATCAGCCCCAGCATTTT.

The chain joins TRBV21-1 to TRBJ1-5; no DNA check was done on the table's D call, TRBD1. TRBV21-1 is designated a pseudogene. The CDR3 covers 19 residues. For the CDR3, the DNA is TGTGCCAGCAGCGAACAATCCCGGGACAGGGGGGAGAGCAATCAGCCCCAGCATTTT. Translated, it gives CASSEQSRDRGESNQPQHF.

This sequence joins TRBV4-2 and TRBJ2-3; the match to TRBD2 covers 13 bases. V dropped 3 bases and J dropped 3; count of bases not matched to a gene: 6. The CDR3 length is 17 residues. In germline, CDR1 is LGHNA, CDR2 YNFKEQ. The DNA of the CDR3 is TGTGCCAGCAGCCACCCCACTAGCGGGGGGGCTACAGATACGCAGTATTTT. Translated, it gives CASSHPTSGGATDTQYF.

The gene calls are TRBV29-1 and TRBJ2-3; TRBD2 might be the D (6 bases). V lost 6 bases and J 6 bases, leaving 13 bases between the germline ends. CDR1 and CDR2 from the germline V gene are SQVTM and ANQGSEA. This CDR3 has 12 residues. The CDR3 loop is CSVPAGWDTQYF. CDR3 bases: TGCAGCGTCCCAGCGGGTTGGGATACGCAGTATTTT.

The chain has TRBV5-1 and TRBJ2-5, with 7 bases that match TRBD1. The ends lost 7 bases at V and 0 bases at J; junction bases unmatched: 15. Germline CDR1 reads SGHRS; CDR2 reads YFSETQ. This CDR3 has 17 amino acids. The CDR3 loop is CASAEDLGQRYQETQYF. Here the CDR3 DNA reads TGCGCCAGCGCCGAGGACTTGGGACAGCGGTACCAAGAGACCCAGTACTTC.

The chain carries TRBV5-1 and TRBJ1-6; D is undetermined. CDR3 size: 18 residues. CDR1 is SGHRS, CDR2 YFSETQ, per germline. V lost 0 bases and J 0 bases, leaving 13 bases between the germline ends. In DNA form, the CDR3 reads TGCGCCAGCAGCTTGGCCGGATTGGAGAGCTCCTATAATTCACCCCTCCACTTT. Translation: CASSLAGLESSYNSPLHF.